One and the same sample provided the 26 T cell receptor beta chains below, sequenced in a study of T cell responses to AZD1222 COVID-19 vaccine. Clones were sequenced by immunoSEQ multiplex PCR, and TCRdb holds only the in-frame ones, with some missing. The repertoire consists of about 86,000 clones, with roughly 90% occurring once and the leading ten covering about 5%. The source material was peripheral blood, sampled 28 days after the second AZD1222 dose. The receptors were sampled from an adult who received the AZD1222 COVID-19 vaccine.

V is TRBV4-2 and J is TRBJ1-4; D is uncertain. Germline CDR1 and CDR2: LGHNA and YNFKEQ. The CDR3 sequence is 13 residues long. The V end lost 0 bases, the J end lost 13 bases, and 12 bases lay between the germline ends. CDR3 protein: CASSQDVGEGLFF. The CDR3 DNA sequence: TGTGCCAGCAGCCAAGATGTCGGGGAGGGACTGTTTTTT.

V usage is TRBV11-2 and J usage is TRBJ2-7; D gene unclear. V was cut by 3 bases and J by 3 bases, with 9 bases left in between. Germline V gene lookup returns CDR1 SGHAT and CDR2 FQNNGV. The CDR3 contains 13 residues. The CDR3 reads CASSLGLYYEQYF. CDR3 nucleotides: TGTGCCAGCAGCTTGGGTCTTTACTACGAGCAGTACTTC.

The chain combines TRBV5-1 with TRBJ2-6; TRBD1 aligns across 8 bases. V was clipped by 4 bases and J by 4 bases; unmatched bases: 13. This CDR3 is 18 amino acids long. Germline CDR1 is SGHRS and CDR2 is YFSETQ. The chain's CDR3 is CASSPGGQGAIGANVLTF. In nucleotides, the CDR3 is TGCGCCAGCAGCCCCGGCGGTCAGGGGGCAATAGGGGCCAACGTCCTGACTTTC.

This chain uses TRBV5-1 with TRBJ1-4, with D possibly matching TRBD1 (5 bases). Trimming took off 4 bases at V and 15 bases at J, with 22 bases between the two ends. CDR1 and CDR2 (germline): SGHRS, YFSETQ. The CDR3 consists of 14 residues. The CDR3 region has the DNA TGCGCCAGCAGCCCCGGACATTCCGAAAGGATATTGTTTTTT. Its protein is CASSPGHSERILFF.

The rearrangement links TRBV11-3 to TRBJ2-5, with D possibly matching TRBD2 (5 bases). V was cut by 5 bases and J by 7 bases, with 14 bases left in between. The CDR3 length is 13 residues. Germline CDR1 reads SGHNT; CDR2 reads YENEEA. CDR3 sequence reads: CASSSGPRGTQYF. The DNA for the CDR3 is TGTGCCAGCAGCAGCGGCCCCCGGGGGACCCAGTACTTC.

The CDR3 reads CASSEWTGGQETQYF. In DNA, the CDR3 is TGCGCCAGCAGTGAGTGGACAGGAGGGCAAGAGACCCAGTACTTC. The chain couples TRBV10-1 to TRBJ2-5; D possibly corresponds to TRBD1 (7 bases). Per the germline V gene, CDR1 is WNHNN and CDR2 is SYGVQD (reference sequence). V lost 1 base, J lost 2 bases, and 11 bases lay in between. The CDR3 spans 15 residues.

This CDR3 reads CAISESTGSNSYEQYF. Written as DNA, the CDR3 is TGTGCCATCAGTGAGTCGACAGGATCAAACTCCTACGAGCAGTACTTC. The rearrangement joins TRBV10-3 to TRBJ2-7; a possible D gene is TRBD1 (6 bases). V was cut by 0 bases and J by 0 bases, with 12 bases left in between. Germline-derived CDR1 and CDR2 are ENHRY and SYGVKD. The CDR3 has 16 residues.

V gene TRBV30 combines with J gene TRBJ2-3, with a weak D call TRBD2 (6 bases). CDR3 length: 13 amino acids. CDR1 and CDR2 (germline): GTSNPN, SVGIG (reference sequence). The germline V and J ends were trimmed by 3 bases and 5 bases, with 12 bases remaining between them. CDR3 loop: CAWSRGGEDTQYF. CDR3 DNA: TGTGCCTGGAGCCGCGGAGGGGAAGATACGCAGTATTTT.

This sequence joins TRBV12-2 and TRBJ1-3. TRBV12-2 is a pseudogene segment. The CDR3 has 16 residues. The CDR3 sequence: CARFERERSSGNTIYF. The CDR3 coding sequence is TGTGCAAGATTTGAGAGGGAGCGATCCTCTGGAAACACCATATATTTT.

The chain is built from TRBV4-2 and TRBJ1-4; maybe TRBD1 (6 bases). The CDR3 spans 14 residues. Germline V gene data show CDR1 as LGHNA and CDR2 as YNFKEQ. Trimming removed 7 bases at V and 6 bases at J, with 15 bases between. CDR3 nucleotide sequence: TGTGCCAGCACCCCACAGGGAGGCGATGAAAAACTGTTTTTT. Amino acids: CASTPQGGDEKLFF.

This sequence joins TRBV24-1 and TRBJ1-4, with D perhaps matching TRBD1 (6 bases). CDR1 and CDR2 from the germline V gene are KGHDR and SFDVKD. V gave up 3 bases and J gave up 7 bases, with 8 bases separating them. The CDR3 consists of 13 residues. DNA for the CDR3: TGTGCCACCAGTGATGGGGGCGGTGAAAAACTGTTTTTT. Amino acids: CATSDGGGEKLFF.

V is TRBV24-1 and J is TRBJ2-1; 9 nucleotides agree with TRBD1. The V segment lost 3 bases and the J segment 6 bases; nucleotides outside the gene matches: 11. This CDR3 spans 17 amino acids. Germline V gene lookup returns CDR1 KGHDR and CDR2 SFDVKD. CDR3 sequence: CATSDTTGTGFFNEQFF. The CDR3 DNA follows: TGTGCCACCAGTGATACGACCGGGACAGGGTTCTTCAATGAGCAGTTCTTC.

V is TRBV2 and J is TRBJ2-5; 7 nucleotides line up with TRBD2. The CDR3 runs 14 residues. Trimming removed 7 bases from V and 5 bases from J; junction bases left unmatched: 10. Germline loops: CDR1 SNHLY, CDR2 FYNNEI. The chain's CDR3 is CASIRQTSLETQYF. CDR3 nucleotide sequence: TGTGCCAGCATCCGACAGACTAGCCTGGAGACCCAGTACTTC. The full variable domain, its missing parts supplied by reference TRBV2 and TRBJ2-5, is EPEVTQTPSHQVTQMGQEVILRCVPISNHLYFYWYRQILGQKVEFLVSFYNNEISEKSEIFDDQFSVERPDGSNFTLKIRSTKLEDSAMYFCASIRQTSLETQYFGPGTRLLVL.

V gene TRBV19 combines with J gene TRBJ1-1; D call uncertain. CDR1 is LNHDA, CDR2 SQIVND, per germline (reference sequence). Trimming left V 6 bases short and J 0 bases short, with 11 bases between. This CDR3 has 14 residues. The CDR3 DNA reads TGTGCCAGTAGAGGTGTCCCATTGAACACTGAAGCTTTCTTT. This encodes CASRGVPLNTEAFF.

The CDR3, as DNA: TGTGCCAGCAGCCCCGAAAATCCCAGCTCCTACAATGAGCAGTTCTTC. It yields the protein CASSPENPSSYNEQFF. The chain couples TRBV5-8 to TRBJ2-1; unclear D gene. The germline gives CDR1 SGHTS, CDR2 YDEGEE. The V and J ends lost 4 bases and 0 bases respectively, with 14 bases between them. CDR3 size: 16 residues.

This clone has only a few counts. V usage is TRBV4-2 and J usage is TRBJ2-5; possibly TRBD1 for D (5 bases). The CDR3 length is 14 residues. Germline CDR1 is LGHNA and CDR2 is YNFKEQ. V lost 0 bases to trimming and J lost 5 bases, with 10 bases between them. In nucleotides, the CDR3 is TGTGCCAGCAGCCAAGATAGGGGTTCGGAGACCCAGTACTTC. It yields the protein CASSQDRGSETQYF.

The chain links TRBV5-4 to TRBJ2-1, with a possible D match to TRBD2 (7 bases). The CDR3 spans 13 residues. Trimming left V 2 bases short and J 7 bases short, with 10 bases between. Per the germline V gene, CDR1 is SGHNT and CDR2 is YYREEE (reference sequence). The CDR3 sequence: CASSLQGGNEQFF. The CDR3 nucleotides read TGTGCCAGCAGCTTACAGGGAGGGAATGAGCAGTTCTTC.

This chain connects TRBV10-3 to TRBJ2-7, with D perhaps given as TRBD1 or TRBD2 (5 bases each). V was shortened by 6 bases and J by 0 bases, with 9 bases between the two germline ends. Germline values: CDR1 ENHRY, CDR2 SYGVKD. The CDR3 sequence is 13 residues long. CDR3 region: CAISRDGSYEQYV. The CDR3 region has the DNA TGTGCCATCAGCCGGGACGGCTCCTACGAGCAGTACGTC.

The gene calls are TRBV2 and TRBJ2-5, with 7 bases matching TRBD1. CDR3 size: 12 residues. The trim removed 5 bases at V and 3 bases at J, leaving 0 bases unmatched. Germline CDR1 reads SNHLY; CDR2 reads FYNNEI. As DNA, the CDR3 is TGTGCCAGCAGTACAGGGGAAGAGACCCAGTACTTC. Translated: CASSTGEETQYF. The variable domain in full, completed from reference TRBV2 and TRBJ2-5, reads EPEVTQTPSHQVTQMGQEVILRCVPISNHLYFYWYRQILGQKVEFLVSFYNNEISEKSEIFDDQFSVERPDGSNFTLKIRSTKLEDSAMYFCASSTGEETQYFGPGTRLLVL.

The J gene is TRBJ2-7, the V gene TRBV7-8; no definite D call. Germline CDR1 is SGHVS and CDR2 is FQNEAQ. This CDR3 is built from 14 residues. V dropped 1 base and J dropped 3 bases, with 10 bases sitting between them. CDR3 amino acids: CASSLEQGFYEQYV. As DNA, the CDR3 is TGTGCCAGCAGCTTAGAACAAGGCTTCTACGAGCAGTACGTC.

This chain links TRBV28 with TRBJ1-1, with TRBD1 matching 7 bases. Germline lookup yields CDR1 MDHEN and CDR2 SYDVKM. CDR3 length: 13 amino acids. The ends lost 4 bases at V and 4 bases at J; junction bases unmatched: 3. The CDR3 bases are TGTGCCAGCAGTTGGAGGGGGCTCACTGAAGCTTTCTTT. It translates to CASSWRGLTEAFF. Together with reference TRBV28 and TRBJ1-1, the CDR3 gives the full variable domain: DVKVTQSSRYLVKRTGEKVFLECVQDMDHENMFWYRQDPGLGLRLIYFSYDVKMKEKGDIPEGYSVSREKKERFSLILESASTNQTSMYLCASSWRGLTEAFFGQGTRLTVV.

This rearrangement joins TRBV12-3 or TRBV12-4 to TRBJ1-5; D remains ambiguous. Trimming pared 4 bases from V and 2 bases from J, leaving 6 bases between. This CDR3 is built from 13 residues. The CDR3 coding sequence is TGTGCCAGCAGTTCGACTGGCAATCAGCCCCAGCATTTT. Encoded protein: CASSSTGNQPQHF.

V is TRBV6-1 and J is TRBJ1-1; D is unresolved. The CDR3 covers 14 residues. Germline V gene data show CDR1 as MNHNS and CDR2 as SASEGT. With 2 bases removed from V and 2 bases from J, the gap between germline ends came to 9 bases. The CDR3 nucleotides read TGTGCCAGCAGTGAACAACAGCTTAACACTGAAGCTTTCTTT. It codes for CASSEQQLNTEAFF.

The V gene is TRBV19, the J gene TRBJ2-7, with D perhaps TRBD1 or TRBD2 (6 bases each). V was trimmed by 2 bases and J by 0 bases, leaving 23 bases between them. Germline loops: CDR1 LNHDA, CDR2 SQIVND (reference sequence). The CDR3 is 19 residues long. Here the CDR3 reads CASSILEGEAKRNSYEQYV. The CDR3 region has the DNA TGTGCCAGTAGTATATTGGAGGGGGAAGCAAAGCGAAACTCCTACGAGCAGTACGTC.

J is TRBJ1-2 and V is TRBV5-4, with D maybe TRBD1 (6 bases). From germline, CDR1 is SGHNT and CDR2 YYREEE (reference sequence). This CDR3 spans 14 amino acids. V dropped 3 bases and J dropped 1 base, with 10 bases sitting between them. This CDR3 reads CASSWDNLNYGYTF. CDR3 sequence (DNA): TGTGCCAGCAGCTGGGACAATCTTAACTATGGCTACACCTTC.

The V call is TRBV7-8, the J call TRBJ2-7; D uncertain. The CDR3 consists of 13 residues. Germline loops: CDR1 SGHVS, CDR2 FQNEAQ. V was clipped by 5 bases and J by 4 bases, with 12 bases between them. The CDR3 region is CASSAQMQYEQYV. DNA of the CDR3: TGTGCCAGCAGCGCCCAAATGCAATACGAGCAGTACGTC.